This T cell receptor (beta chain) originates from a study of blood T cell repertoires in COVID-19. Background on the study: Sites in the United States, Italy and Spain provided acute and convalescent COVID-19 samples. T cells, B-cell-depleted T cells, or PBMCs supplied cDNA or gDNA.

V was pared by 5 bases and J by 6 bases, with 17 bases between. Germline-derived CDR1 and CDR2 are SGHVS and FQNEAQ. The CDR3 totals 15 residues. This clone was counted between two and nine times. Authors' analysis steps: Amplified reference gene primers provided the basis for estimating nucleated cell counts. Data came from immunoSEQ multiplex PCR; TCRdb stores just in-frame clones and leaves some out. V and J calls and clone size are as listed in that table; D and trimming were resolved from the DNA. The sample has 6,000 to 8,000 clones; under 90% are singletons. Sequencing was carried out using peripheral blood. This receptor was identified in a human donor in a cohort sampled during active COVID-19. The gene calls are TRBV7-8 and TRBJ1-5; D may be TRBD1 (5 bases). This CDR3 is CASSAWGGAAQPQHF. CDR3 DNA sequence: TGTGCCAGCAGCGCTTGGGGGGGTGCAGCTCAGCCCCAGCATTTT.